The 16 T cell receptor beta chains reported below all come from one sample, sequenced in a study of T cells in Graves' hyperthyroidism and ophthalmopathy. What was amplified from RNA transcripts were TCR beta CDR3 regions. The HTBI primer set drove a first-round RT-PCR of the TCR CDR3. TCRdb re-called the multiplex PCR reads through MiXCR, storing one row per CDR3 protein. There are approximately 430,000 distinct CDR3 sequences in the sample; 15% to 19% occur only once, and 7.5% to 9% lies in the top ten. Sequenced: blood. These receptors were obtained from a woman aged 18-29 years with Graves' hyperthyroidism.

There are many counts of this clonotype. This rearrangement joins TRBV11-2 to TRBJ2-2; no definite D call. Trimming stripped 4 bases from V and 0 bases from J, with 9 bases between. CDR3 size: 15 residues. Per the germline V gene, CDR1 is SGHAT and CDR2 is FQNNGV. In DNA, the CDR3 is TGTGCCAGCAGCTCTTTCGGAGCGAACACCGGGGAGCTGTTTTTT. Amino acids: CASSSFGANTGELFF.

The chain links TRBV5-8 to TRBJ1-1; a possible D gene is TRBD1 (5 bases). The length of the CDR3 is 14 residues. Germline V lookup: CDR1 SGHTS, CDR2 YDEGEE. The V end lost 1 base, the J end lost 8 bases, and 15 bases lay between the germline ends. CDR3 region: CASSLNQGVWEAFF. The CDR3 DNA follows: TGTGCCAGCAGCTTGAATCAGGGTGTTTGGGAAGCTTTCTTT.

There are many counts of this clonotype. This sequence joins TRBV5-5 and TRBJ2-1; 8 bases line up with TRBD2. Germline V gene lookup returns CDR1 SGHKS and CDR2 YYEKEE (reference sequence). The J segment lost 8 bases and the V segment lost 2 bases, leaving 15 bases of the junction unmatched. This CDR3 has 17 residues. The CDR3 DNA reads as TGTGCCAGCAGCTTAGGTCGGCGGGAGGCGAGGATTTATGAGCAGTTCTTC. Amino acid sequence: CASSLGRREARIYEQFF.

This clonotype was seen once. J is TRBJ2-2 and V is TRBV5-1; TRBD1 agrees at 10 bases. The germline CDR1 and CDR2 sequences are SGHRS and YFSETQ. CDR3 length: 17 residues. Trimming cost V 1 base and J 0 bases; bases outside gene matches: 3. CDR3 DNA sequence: TGCGCCAGCAGCTTGTTCGGACAGGGGGCGAACACCGGGGAGCTGTTTTTT. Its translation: CASSLFGQGANTGELFF.

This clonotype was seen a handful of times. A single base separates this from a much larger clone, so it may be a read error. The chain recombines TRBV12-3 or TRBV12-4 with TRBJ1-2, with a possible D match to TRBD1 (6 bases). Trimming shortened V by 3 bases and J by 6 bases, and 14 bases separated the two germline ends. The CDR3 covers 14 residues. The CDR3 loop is CASSFGGGQHGYTF. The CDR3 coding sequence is TGTGCCAGCAGTTTTGGGGGGGGGCAACATGGCTACACCTTC.

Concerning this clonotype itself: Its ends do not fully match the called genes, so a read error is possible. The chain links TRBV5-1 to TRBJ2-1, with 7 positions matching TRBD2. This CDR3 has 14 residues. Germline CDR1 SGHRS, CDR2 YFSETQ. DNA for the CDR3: TGCGCCAACAGCTTTCTTGCGGGAGTTGGTGAGCAGTTCTTC. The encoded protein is CANSFLAGVGEQFF.

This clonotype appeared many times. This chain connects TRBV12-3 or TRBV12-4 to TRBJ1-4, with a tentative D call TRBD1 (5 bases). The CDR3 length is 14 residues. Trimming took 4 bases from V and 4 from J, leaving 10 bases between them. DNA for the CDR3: TGTGCCAGCAGTTCACGGGACCTTAATGAAAAACTGTTTTTT. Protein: CASSSRDLNEKLFF.

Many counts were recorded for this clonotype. The CDR3 nucleotides are TGTGCCAGCAGTTTCGGACAGGGGAGAAGGAATCAGCCCCAGCATTTT. Protein: CASSFGQGRRNQPQHF. V gene TRBV12-3 or TRBV12-4 combines with J gene TRBJ1-5; 9 bases line up with TRBD1. The junction had 7 bases not matched to a gene; V was cut back by 3 bases and J by 4 bases. This CDR3 spans 16 amino acids.

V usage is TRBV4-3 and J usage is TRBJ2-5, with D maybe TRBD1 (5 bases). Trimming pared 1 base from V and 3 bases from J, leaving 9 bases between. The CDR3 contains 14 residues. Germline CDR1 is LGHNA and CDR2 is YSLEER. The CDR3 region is CASSQGGLEETQYF. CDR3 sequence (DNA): TGCGCCAGCAGCCAAGGGGGCCTCGAAGAGACCCAGTACTTC.

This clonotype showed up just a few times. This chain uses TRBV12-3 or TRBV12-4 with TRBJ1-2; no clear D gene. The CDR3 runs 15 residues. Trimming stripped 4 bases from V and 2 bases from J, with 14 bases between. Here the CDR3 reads CASSSGRVWNYGYTF. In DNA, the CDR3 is TGTGCCAGCAGTTCCGGAAGGGTTTGGAACTATGGCTACACCTTC.

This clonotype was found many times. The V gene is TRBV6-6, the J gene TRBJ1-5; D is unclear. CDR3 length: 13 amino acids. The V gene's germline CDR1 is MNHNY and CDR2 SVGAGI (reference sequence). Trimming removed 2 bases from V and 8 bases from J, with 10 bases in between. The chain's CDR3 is CASSYRYQEPQHF. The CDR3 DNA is TGTGCCAGCAGTTACCGATATCAGGAGCCCCAGCATTTT.

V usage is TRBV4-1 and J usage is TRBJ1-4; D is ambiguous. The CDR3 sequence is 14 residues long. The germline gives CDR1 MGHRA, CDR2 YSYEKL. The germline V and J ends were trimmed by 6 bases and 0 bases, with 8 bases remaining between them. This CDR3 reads CASRTRATNEKLFF. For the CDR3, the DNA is TGCGCCAGCAGAACTCGGGCAACTAATGAAAAACTGTTTTTT.

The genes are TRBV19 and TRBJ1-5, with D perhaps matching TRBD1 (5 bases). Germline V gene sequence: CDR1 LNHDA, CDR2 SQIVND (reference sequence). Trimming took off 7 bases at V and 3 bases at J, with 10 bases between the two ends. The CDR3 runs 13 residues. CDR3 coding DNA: TGTGCCAGTAATCGGGGGTTCAATCAGCCCCAGCATTTT. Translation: CASNRGFNQPQHF.

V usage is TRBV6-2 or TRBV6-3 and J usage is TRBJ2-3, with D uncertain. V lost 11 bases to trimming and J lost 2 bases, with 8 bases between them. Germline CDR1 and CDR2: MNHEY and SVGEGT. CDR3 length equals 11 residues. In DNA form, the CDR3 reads TGTGCCGCAGGCTTCACAGATACGCAGTATTTT. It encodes CAAGFTDTQYF.

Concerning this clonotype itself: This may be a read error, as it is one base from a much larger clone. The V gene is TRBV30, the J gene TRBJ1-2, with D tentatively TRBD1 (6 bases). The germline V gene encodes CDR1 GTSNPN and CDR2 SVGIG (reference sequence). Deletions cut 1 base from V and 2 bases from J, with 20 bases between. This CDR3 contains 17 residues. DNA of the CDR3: TGTGCCTGGAGTGACGGGACAAGGTTTTCGGGGAACTATGGCTACACCTTC. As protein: CAWSDGTRFSGNYGYTF. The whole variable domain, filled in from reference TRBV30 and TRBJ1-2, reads SQTIHQWPATLVQPVGSPLSLECTVEGTSNPNLYWYRQAAGRGLQLLFYSVGIGQISSEVPQNLSASRPQDRQFILSSKKLLLSDSGFYLCAWSDGTRFSGNYGYTFGSGTRLTVV.

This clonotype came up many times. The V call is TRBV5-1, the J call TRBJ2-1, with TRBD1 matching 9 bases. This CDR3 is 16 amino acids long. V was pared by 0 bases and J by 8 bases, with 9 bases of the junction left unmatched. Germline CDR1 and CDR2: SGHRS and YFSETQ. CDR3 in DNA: TGCGCCAGCAGCTTGGAGCACCGGGACAGGGCCTATGAGCAGTTCTTC. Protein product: CASSLEHRDRAYEQFF.